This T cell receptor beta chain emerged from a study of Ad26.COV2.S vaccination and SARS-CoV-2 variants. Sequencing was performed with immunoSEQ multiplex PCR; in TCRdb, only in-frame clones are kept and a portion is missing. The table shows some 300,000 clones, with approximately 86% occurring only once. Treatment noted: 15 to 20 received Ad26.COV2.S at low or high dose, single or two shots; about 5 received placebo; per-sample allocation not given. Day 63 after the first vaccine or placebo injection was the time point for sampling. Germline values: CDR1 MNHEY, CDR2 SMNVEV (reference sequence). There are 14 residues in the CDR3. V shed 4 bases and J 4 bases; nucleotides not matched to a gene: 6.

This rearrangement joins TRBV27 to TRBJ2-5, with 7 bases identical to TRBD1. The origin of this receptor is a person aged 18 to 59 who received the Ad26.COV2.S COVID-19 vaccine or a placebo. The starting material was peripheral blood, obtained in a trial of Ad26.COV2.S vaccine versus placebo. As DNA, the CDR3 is TGTGCCAGCAGTTCCCGACAGGGCGGAGAGACCCAGTACTTC. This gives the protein CASSSRQGGETQYF.